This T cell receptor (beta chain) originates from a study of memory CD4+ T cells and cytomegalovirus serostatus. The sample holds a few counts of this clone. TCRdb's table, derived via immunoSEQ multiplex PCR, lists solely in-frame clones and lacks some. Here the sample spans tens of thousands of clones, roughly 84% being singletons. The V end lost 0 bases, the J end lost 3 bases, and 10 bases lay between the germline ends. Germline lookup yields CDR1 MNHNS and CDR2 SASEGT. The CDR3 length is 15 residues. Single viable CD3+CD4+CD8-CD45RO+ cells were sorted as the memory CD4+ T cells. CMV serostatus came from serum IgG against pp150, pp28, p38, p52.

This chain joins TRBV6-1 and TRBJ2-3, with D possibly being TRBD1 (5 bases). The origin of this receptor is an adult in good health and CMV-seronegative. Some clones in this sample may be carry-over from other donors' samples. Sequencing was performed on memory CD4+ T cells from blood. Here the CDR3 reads CASSEAGHKTDTQYF. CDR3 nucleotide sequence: TGTGCCAGCAGTGAAGCGGGGCATAAAACAGATACGCAGTATTTT.